The 14 T cell receptor beta chains listed next were all sequenced from one sample in a study of blood T cell repertoires in COVID-19 (dated by TCRdb to the early 2020s). The library was generated by the immunoSEQ multiplex PCR assay. TCRdb took this table from immuneACCESS and kept in-frame rearrangements with V and J called. Such tables lack part of the clones; where checked against another copy, unresolved V genes explain under half of the gap, and the rest is unexplained. This sample has about 310,000 clones in its table, and roughly 91% of those were observed once. The top ten clonotypes cover 1% of the sample. The sequencing input was peripheral blood. These receptors all come from a man in his fifties with active or convalescent COVID-19.

The rearrangement links TRBV6-6 to TRBJ1-4; D is possibly TRBD1 (5 bases). The V gene lost 6 bases and the J gene lost 0 bases, with 14 bases spanning the gap. Germline V gene lookup returns CDR1 MNHNY and CDR2 SVGAGI (reference sequence). The CDR3 sequence is 16 residues long. The CDR3 reads CASRRGQTSTNEKLFF. In DNA, the CDR3 is TGTGCCAGCAGGAGAGGACAAACCTCAACTAATGAAAAACTGTTTTTT.

This rearrangement joins TRBV6-4 to TRBJ1-6; D is possibly TRBD1 (6 bases). The CDR3 covers 13 residues. Germline lookup yields CDR1 MRHNA and CDR2 SNTAGT. V lost 6 bases and J lost 6, with 9 bases in between. CDR3 nucleotides: TGTGCCAGCAGCCGGACAGTTAATTCACCCCTCCACTTT. Translated: CASSRTVNSPLHF.

V is TRBV5-1 and J is TRBJ1-3; TRBD1 aligns across 8 bases. The V gene's germline CDR1 is SGHRS and CDR2 YFSETQ. The CDR3 has 15 residues. With 3 bases clipped from V and 0 bases from J, the junction kept 2 bases outside the gene matches. The CDR3 region is CASSSGTGSGNTIYF. In nucleotides, the CDR3 is TGCGCCAGCAGCTCCGGGACAGGCTCTGGAAACACCATATATTTT.

This chain uses TRBV28 with TRBJ1-1, with 8 nucleotides matching TRBD1. The CDR3 consists of 11 residues. V shed 8 bases and J 13 bases; nucleotides not matched to a gene: 9. Germline V gene sequence: CDR1 MDHEN, CDR2 SYDVKM. The CDR3 here is CASRHRTGFFF. Written as DNA, the CDR3 is TGTGCCAGCCGTCATCGGACAGGGTTTTTCTTT. Using reference TRBV28 and TRBJ1-1 for the parts outside the CDR3, the full variable domain is DVKVTQSSRYLVKRTGEKVFLECVQDMDHENMFWYRQDPGLGLRLIYFSYDVKMKEKGDIPEGYSVSREKKERFSLILESASTNQTSMYLCASRHRTGFFFGQGTRLTVV.

The V gene is TRBV7-9, the J gene TRBJ2-3; tentatively, D is TRBD2 (5 bases). CDR1 and CDR2 (germline): SEHNR, FQNEAQ (reference sequence). Trimming took 2 bases from V and 2 from J, leaving 17 bases between them. The CDR3 is 17 amino acids. CDR3 region: CASSLISRADFTDTQYF. The CDR3 DNA follows: TGTGCCAGCAGCTTAATCTCGAGGGCCGACTTCACAGATACGCAGTATTTT.

V gene TRBV18 combines with J gene TRBJ1-1; TRBD1 matches at 7 bases. The CDR3 runs to 15 residues. The germline V gene encodes CDR1 KGHSH and CDR2 LQKENI. V shed 4 bases, J shed 1 base, and the junction held 6 bases outside the gene matches. The CDR3 is CASSLGQARNTEAFF. DNA for the CDR3: TGTGCCAGCTCACTCGGACAGGCGAGGAACACTGAAGCTTTCTTT. Filled out from reference TRBV18 and TRBJ1-1, the complete variable domain reads NAGVMQNPRHLVRRRGQEARLRCSPMKGHSHVYWYRQLPEEGLKFMVYLQKENIIDESGMPKERFSAEFPKEGPSILRIQQVVRGDSAAYFCASSLGQARNTEAFFGQGTRLTVV.

The rearrangement uses TRBV5-1 and TRBJ2-6; D is ambiguous. Per germline, CDR1 SGHRS and CDR2 YFSETQ. The CDR3 contains 17 residues. The germline V and J ends were trimmed by 3 bases and 1 base, with 14 bases remaining between them. The CDR3 reads CASSSGPDGSGANVLTF. Here the CDR3 DNA reads TGCGCCAGCAGCTCAGGCCCGGATGGTTCTGGGGCCAACGTCCTGACTTTC.

The V gene is TRBV28, the J gene TRBJ1-2; D is uncertain. V was shortened by 6 bases and J by 2 bases, with 10 bases between the two germline ends. Germline V gives CDR1 MDHEN, CDR2 SYDVKM. CDR3 length: 13 residues. Here the CDR3 reads CASSPTQNYGYTF. The CDR3 coding sequence is TGTGCCAGCAGCCCGACACAAAACTATGGCTACACCTTC.

The rearrangement links TRBV18 to TRBJ1-4, with 9 bases aligning to TRBD1. Trimming took 3 bases from V and 7 from J; bases not matched to a gene: 9. This CDR3 spans 16 amino acids. Germline V gene lookup returns CDR1 KGHSH and CDR2 LQKENI. The chain's CDR3 is CASSPRPGQGGEKLFF. DNA for the CDR3: TGTGCCAGCTCACCGCGCCCGGGACAGGGTGGTGAAAAACTGTTTTTT.

This sequence joins TRBV5-1 and TRBJ1-1; 8 bases fit TRBD1. The V segment lost 4 bases and the J segment 1 base; nucleotides outside the gene matches: 3. CDR1 is SGHRS and CDR2 is YFSETQ in the germline V gene. This CDR3 is built from 14 residues. The CDR3 reads CASSGQGWNTEAFF. The CDR3 coding sequence is TGCGCCAGCAGCGGACAGGGATGGAACACTGAAGCTTTCTTT.

J is TRBJ1-5 and V is TRBV6-6; D not certain. Per the germline V gene, CDR1 is MNHNY and CDR2 is SVGAGI (reference sequence). The V gene lost 5 bases and the J gene lost 5 bases, with 10 bases spanning the gap. This CDR3 region has 13 residues. In DNA form, the CDR3 reads TGTGCCAGCAGTGACGACAAAGATCAGCCCCAGCATTTT. Protein sequence: CASSDDKDQPQHF.

V and J are TRBV19 and TRBJ1-1; D is possibly TRBD1 (5 bases). The V end lost 4 bases, the J end lost 1 base, and 7 bases lay between the germline ends. The V gene's germline CDR1 is LNHDA and CDR2 SQIVND (reference sequence). The CDR3 is 13 amino acids. In DNA, the CDR3 is TGTGCCAGTAGTACAGGGTCGAACACTGAAGCTTTCTTT. Translating it yields CASSTGSNTEAFF. Full variable domain (missing parts from reference TRBV19 and TRBJ1-1): DGGITQSPKYLFRKEGQNVTLSCEQNLNHDAMYWYRQDPGQGLRLIYYSQIVNDFQKGDIAEGYSVSREKKESFPLTVTSAQKNPTAFYLCASSTGSNTEAFFGQGTRLTVV.

DNA of the CDR3: TGCGCCAGCAGCTTGGCCACGATAGGGGGCGTGGGCTACACAGATACGCAGTATTTT. Translated, it gives CASSLATIGGVGYTDTQYF. The chain recombines TRBV5-1 with TRBJ2-3; 7 bases align to TRBD1. V shed 0 bases and J 2 bases; nucleotides not matched to a gene: 15. The V gene's germline CDR1 is SGHRS and CDR2 YFSETQ. The length of the CDR3 is 19 residues.

This chain uses TRBV9 with TRBJ1-4, with D perhaps TRBD1 (6 bases). Germline V gene lookup returns CDR1 SGDLS and CDR2 YYNGEE. CDR3 length equals 18 residues. V dropped 1 base and J dropped 0 bases, with 16 bases sitting between them. CDR3 DNA sequence: TGTGCCAGCAGCGTACGAGGATGGACAGACGCAACTAATGAAAAACTGTTTTTT. Amino acid sequence: CASSVRGWTDATNEKLFF.